A selection of T cell receptor beta chains follows, all from one sample in a study of T-cell memory formation after mild COVID-19. In TCRdb, the 5' RACE reads were re-called with MiXCR into one record per CDR3 protein. Of about 180,000 distinct CDR3 sequences listed, roughly 16% are singletons. Sequencing was carried out using PBMCs or a T cell subset sorted from them (not recorded which). The receptors here all came from an adult woman who had mild COVID-19 (a few samples of this study predate the infection). Cell type and time point are not known. Both conserved end residues are part of each CDR3. A D gene is named only where the DNA matches it firmly. A row's size may be missing; if present it is once, few, many or a size class.

J gene	V gene	D gene	clone size	CDR3 DNA	CDR3 protein
TRBJ2-1	TRBV10-3	TRBD2	.	TGTGCTTCCCACCCCCACGGGACTAGCGTTTACAATGAGCAGTTCTTC	CASHPHGTSVYNEQFF
TRBJ2-7	TRBV5-4	.	.	TGTGCCAGCAGCTTGGGGTCGGGAGCCGAGCAGTACTTC	CASSLGSGAEQYF
TRBJ2-1	TRBV5-1	.	few	TGCGCCAGCAGCTTGGATCTAAAAGGGTACAATGAGCAGTTCTTC	CASSLDLKGYNEQFF
TRBJ1-4	TRBV24-1	.	.	TGTGCCACCAGTGACCAAAGGGGCCCTAATGAAAAACTGTTTTTT	CATSDQRGPNEKLFF
TRBJ2-3	TRBV7-9	.	.	TGTGCCAGCAGCTTTAGGGGACAAAACACAGATACGCAGTATTTT	CASSFRGQNTDTQYF
TRBJ2-1	TRBV7-2	TRBD2	few	TGTGCCAGCAGCACTAGCGGGCCTTCCTACAATGAGCAGTTCTTC	CASSTSGPSYNEQFF
TRBJ2-5	TRBV4-2	.	few	TGTGCCAGCAGTCGGGACTCCGAAACCGAGACCCAGTACTTC	CASSRDSETETQYF
TRBJ2-1	TRBV20-1	TRBD2	.	TGCAGTGCTACCACCACTAGCGGGAGGGGGAATGAGCAGTTCTTC	CSATTTSGRGNEQFF
TRBJ2-1	TRBV24-1	TRBD2	few	TGTGCCACCAGTGACCCAGGACTAGCGGGTGCAAATGAGCAGTTCTTC	CATSDPGLAGANEQFF
TRBJ2-1	TRBV5-1	.	few	TGCGCCAGCAGCTCCCGGACTCTGAGCTCCTACAATGAGCAGTTCTTC	CASSSRTLSSYNEQFF
TRBJ1-2	TRBV2	.	.	TGTGCCAGCGGAGACAGCCAGAACTATGGCTACACCTTC	CASGDSQNYGYTF
TRBJ2-7	TRBV7-2	.	.	TGTGCCAGCAGCTTAGATGGGACATCTTACTACGAGCAGTACTTC	CASSLDGTSYYEQYF
TRBJ2-2	TRBV24-1	TRBD1	many	TGTGCCACCCTACCAGGACAGGGGTTCACCGGGGAGCTGTTTTTT	CATLPGQGFTGELFF
TRBJ2-3	TRBV5-1	.	many	TGCGCCAGCAGCTTGGAGTTAGATACGCAGTATTTT	CASSLELDTQYF
TRBJ2-5	TRBV7-6	.	many	TGTGCCAGCAGCTTAGACTGGGCAGGGGAGACCCAGTACTTC	CASSLDWAGETQYF
TRBJ2-2	TRBV7-9	.	few	TGTGCCAGCAGCTTAGGGCGGGGTACCCGGACCGGGGAGCTGTTTTTT	CASSLGRGTRTGELFF
TRBJ1-5	TRBV5-1	.	few	TGCGCCAGCAGCGATTCCGGCGGGGGGTCGGCCCAGCATTTT	CASSDSGGGSAQHF
TRBJ2-5	TRBV5-4	TRBD2	few	TGTGCCAGCAGCTCCCGACTAAGCGGGATCGTAGCGGAGACCCAGTACTTC	CASSSRLSGIVAETQYF
TRBJ1-5	TRBV5-5	.	few	TGTGCCAGCAGGATCTCGCAGGGTTACAATCAGCCCCAGCATTTT	CASRISQGYNQPQHF
TRBJ1-1	TRBV4-2	.	.	TGTGCCAGCAGTCAAAGGGAGCGGGGGCTTGGCACTGAAGCTTTCTTT	CASSQRERGLGTEAFF
TRBJ1-3	TRBV12-3/TRBV12-4	.	.	TGTGCCAGCAGTTTATCAGGGTTCGGAAACACCATATATTTT	CASSLSGFGNTIYF
TRBJ2-1	TRBV7-6	TRBD2	.	TGTGCCAGCACCCAGGGGCCTAGCGGGGTAGATAATGAGCAGTTCTTC	CASTQGPSGVDNEQFF
TRBJ1-3	TRBV7-8	.	.	TGTGCCAGCAGCCGGGGGCGTGGGGGTGGGCCTTCTGGAAACACCATATATTTT	CASSRGRGGGPSGNTIYF
TRBJ2-6	TRBV3-1	TRBD1	few	TGTGCCAGCAGACCATGGACAGGGGGATTTTCTGGGGCCAACGTCCTGACTTTC	CASRPWTGGFSGANVLTF
TRBJ1-1	TRBV18	.	.	TGTGCCAGCTCACCGGGATTGTCGGCGAACACTGAAGCTTTCTTT	CASSPGLSANTEAFF
TRBJ1-4	TRBV12-3/TRBV12-4	.	few	TGTGCCAGCCTACGGGGGGGCGGCGAAAAACTGTTTTTT	CASLRGGGEKLFF
TRBJ2-7	TRBV6-2/TRBV6-3	TRBD2	.	TGTGCCAGCAGTAACGGGGGGGTTACCTACGAGCAGTACTTC	CASSNGGVTYEQYF
TRBJ2-3	TRBV5-5	.	.	TGTGCCAGCAGAGTAGGGGCACTAGCCACAGATACGCAGTATTTT	CASRVGALATDTQYF
TRBJ2-3	TRBV9	.	few	TGTGCCAGCAGCGTAGGTAGCCACACAGATACGCAGTATTTT	CASSVGSHTDTQYF
TRBJ2-4	TRBV5-1	TRBD2	few	TGCGCCAGCAGCGCGGGACTAGCGGGAGGCGTAAACATTCAGTACTTC	CASSAGLAGGVNIQYF
TRBJ1-5	TRBV12-3/TRBV12-4	.	.	TGTGCCAGCAGTTTGGCGGGGGGCAGGGCCGTCCGGGGGCCCCAGCATTTT	CASSLAGGRAVRGPQHF
TRBJ2-1	TRBV5-1	TRBD1	.	TGCGCCAGCAGCGAAACAGGGGGCCCCTACAATGAGCAGTTCTTC	CASSETGGPYNEQFF
TRBJ2-1	TRBV4-2	TRBD2	.	TGTGTCAGCAGCTATACATGGGGAGCGGGAGGGCCGTCAGAGGTGGATGAGCAGTTCTTC	CVSSYTWGAGGPSEVDEQFF
TRBJ1-3	TRBV7-8	.	few	TGTGCCAGCAGCTTATCCCCCCGAATTAGGAGAAACACCATATATTTT	CASSLSPRIRRNTIYF
TRBJ1-1	TRBV6-1	.	few	TGTGCCAGCAGTGAAAGCGGGGGCCCGTACACTGAAGCTTTCTTT	CASSESGGPYTEAFF
TRBJ2-4	TRBV5-1	.	few	TGCGCCAGCAGCTTGGCCGACTCAACCAAAAACATTCAGTACTTC	CASSLADSTKNIQYF
TRBJ1-1	TRBV30	TRBD1	.	TGTGCCTGGAGTAAAGGACAGGGAGTTGAAGCTTTCTTT	CAWSKGQGVEAFF
TRBJ2-3	TRBV24-1	TRBD1	many	TGTGCCACCAGCCCCGGGACAGGATATCCCCAAGGAGATACGCAGTATTTT	CATSPGTGYPQGDTQYF
TRBJ2-5	TRBV15	.	.	TGTGCCACCAGCAGCTACAGGGAAGAGACCCAGTACTTC	CATSSYREETQYF
TRBJ1-1	TRBV28	TRBD1	few	TGTGCCAGCAGTTCACCACGGACAGGGAGGGGCACTGAAGCTTTCTTT	CASSSPRTGRGTEAFF
TRBJ2-2	TRBV24-1	.	.	TGTGCCACCAGTGATTGGCAGTCCGGGGAGCTGTTTTTT	CATSDWQSGELFF
TRBJ1-5	TRBV6-5	.	few	TGTGCCAGCAGAATGGACGCTGGAGGCAATCAGCCCCAGCATTTT	CASRMDAGGNQPQHF
TRBJ2-7	TRBV12-3/TRBV12-4	.	.	TGTGCCAGCAGTTTTTTGGGACGACGTTCCTACGAGCAGTACTTC	CASSFLGRRSYEQYF
TRBJ1-6	TRBV18	.	few	TGTGCCAGCTCACCACCGGGACGTAGCCAACCCCTCCACTTT	CASSPPGRSQPLHF